Reported below is one TCR beta chain. Its matching antigen is unknown. These data belong to a study of shared clonotypes between healthy human individuals. Broader study findings: Sorted-subset sequencing was shown by rarefaction to be incomplete despite large depth. The low donor count limited represented genetic and exposure-history diversity.

Once extracted for a subset, genomic DNA was divided evenly among several immunoSEQ plates. Original handling: With immunoSEQ giving junction-only sequences and no quality scores, filtering differed. Produced via immunoSEQ multiplex PCR; TCRdb's table is partial and in-frame only. V and J calls and clone size are copied from that table; D and trimming were computed from the DNA. The data show about 730,000 clones, just under 75% seen once. CDR1 is MNHEY, CDR2 SMNVEV, per germline (reference sequence). The CDR3 length is 15 residues. Trimming cost V 5 bases and J 8 bases; bases outside gene matches: 7.

The genes are TRBV27 and TRBJ2-1; 12 bases are a match to TRBD2. The specimen sequenced was memory CD4+ T cells sorted from blood. The subset was: CD45RA-negative fraction. The clonotype was recovered from a young woman in good health. Here the CDR3 DNA reads TGTGCCAGCAGTGGGGGACTAGCGGGCGTGTATGAGCAGTTCTTC. As protein: CASSGGLAGVYEQFF.